The 18 T cell receptor beta chains given below trace back to one sample, sequenced in a study of regulatory T cells in long-lasting Graves disease (dated by TCRdb to about 2021). The receptor library was made with multiplex PCR. Sequencing was carried out with an Illumina HiSeq 4000. iRepertoire HTBI primers and Arm-PCR amplification of CDR3 regions were used to construct TCR beta libraries. TCRdb trimmed public reads at Q25 via fastp, called clones via MiXCR and kept in-frame beta chains. Each entry is one CDR3 protein sequence, shown with its most common DNA and genes. This sample comprises around 420,000 distinct CDR3 sequences, approximately 16% of them detected only once. The leading ten clones occupy about 7.8% of the sample. The sample's time point label is to be understood as: newly diagnosed GD, antithyroid drugs for less than 3 months. For both TCR sequencing and RNA sequencing, RNA was extracted from PBMCs using TRIzol.

The same specimen was also included in a second study, on T cells in Graves' hyperthyroidism and ophthalmopathy.

Material: peripheral blood mononuclear cells (PBMCs), obtained at new diagnosis, from a patient treated with antithyroid drugs. All receptors come from a woman aged 40 to 49 with Graves disease. Donor details come from another sample of the same person, matched by shared clones.

This clonotype was seen more than once but under ten times. The J gene is TRBJ2-7, the V gene TRBV5-5, with D unresolved. V was clipped by 2 bases and J by 5 bases, with 14 bases between them. This CDR3 region has 14 residues. From germline, CDR1 is SGHKS and CDR2 YYEKEE (reference sequence). The CDR3 reads CASSFGKGEDEQYF. The DNA of the CDR3 is TGTGCCAGCAGCTTTGGTAAAGGAGAAGACGAGCAGTACTTC.

The J gene is TRBJ2-3, the V gene TRBV7-9, with 12 nucleotides matching TRBD2. Germline V lookup: CDR1 SEHNR, CDR2 FQNEAQ (reference sequence). V lost 3 bases, J lost 8 bases, and 9 bases stayed unmatched. This CDR3 is 16 amino acids long. The CDR3 nucleotides read TGTGCCAGCAGCTTTGGACTAGCGGGGTCTGGCGGTACGCAGTATTTT. It codes for CASSFGLAGSGGTQYF. Based on the CDR3 plus reference TRBV7-9 and TRBJ2-3, the full variable domain is DTGVSQNPRHKITKRGQNVTFRCDPISEHNRLYWYRQTLGQGPEFLTYFQNEAQLEKSRLLSDRFSAERPKGSFSTLEIQRTEQGDSAMYLCASSFGLAGSGGTQYFGPGTRLTVL.

This clonotype has more than one count but fewer than ten. The J gene is TRBJ1-4, the V gene TRBV7-9; 8 bases align to TRBD1. V lost 1 base, J lost 1 base, and 5 bases stayed unmatched. The CDR3 has 17 residues. Germline V gives CDR1 SEHNR, CDR2 FQNEAQ (reference sequence). Written as DNA, the CDR3 is TGTGCCAGCAGCTTAGGGGAAGGGACAGGAACTAATGAAAAACTGTTTTTT. It codes for CASSLGEGTGTNEKLFF. Drawing the rest from reference TRBV7-9 and TRBJ1-4, the complete variable domain is DTGVSQNPRHKITKRGQNVTFRCDPISEHNRLYWYRQTLGQGPEFLTYFQNEAQLEKSRLLSDRFSAERPKGSFSTLEIQRTEQGDSAMYLCASSLGEGTGTNEKLFFGSGTQLSVL.

The sample holds many counts of this clonotype. This chain connects TRBV28 to TRBJ2-6; no clear D. The CDR3 runs 12 residues. The germline CDR1 and CDR2 sequences are MDHEN and SYDVKM. V was shortened by 5 bases and J by 2 bases, with 1 base between the two germline ends. CDR3 sequence reads: CASSTGANVLTF. CDR3 nucleotides: TGTGCCAGCAGTACTGGGGCCAACGTCCTGACTTTC.

As to this clonotype: Since a much larger clone is just one base distant, this may be a read error. The genes are TRBV5-1 and TRBJ2-5; D may correspond to TRBD1 or TRBD2 (6 bases each). Deletions cut 7 bases from V and 4 bases from J, with 11 bases between. This CDR3 has 12 residues. Germline lookup yields CDR1 SGHRS and CDR2 YFSETQ. CDR3 nucleotide sequence: TGCGCCAGCTTAGGGGGAGGAGAGACCCAGTACTTC. It specifies CASLGGGETQYF.

In this sample, this clonotype turned up a few times. This chain joins TRBV19 and TRBJ2-1, with TRBD2 identical over 9 bases. The CDR3 is 17 amino acids. Germline V gene data show CDR1 as LNHDA and CDR2 as SQIVND (reference sequence). Germline trimming cut 3 bases from V and 3 bases from J; bases unmatched to any gene: 9. The CDR3 reads CASSIAGGGGGYNEQFF. The CDR3 DNA reads TGTGCCAGTAGTATCGCGGGGGGGGGAGGTGGCTACAATGAGCAGTTCTTC.

The chain combines TRBV19 with TRBJ1-1; 8 bases line up with TRBD1. With V trimmed by 5 bases and J by 0 bases, 8 bases remained unmatched. Germline values: CDR1 LNHDA, CDR2 SQIVND (reference sequence). The CDR3 sequence is 16 residues long. The CDR3 spells CASSGYRGNMNTEAFF. CDR3 in DNA: TGTGCCAGTAGTGGTTACAGGGGGAATATGAACACTGAAGCTTTCTTT.

The V gene is TRBV24-1, the J gene TRBJ2-1; tentative D call: TRBD2 (5 bases). This CDR3 is 16 amino acids long. V was cut by 3 bases and J by 5 bases, with 16 bases left in between. In germline, CDR1 is KGHDR, CDR2 SFDVKD. The CDR3 here is CATSDPAVGDHNEQFF. CDR3 DNA: TGTGCCACCAGTGATCCAGCTGTGGGAGACCACAATGAGCAGTTCTTC.

The rearrangement joins TRBV6-1 to TRBJ2-1; possibly TRBD2 for D (6 bases). Per germline, CDR1 MNHNS and CDR2 SASEGT. V was pared by 7 bases and J by 6 bases, with 10 bases between. The CDR3 covers 12 residues. The CDR3 DNA sequence: TGTGCCAGCATGGGGGGAGTCAATGAGCAGTTCTTC. It is translated as CASMGGVNEQFF.

This clonotype showed up many times. CDR3 loop: CASSPPTGLLYEQYF. CDR3 DNA sequence: TGTGCCAGCAGCCCGCCTACAGGGCTCCTCTACGAGCAGTACTTC. The chain uses TRBV28 and TRBJ2-7; a possible D gene is TRBD1 (6 bases). The V end lost 6 bases, the J end lost 3 bases, and 18 bases lay between the germline ends. CDR1 and CDR2 (germline): MDHEN, SYDVKM. The CDR3 covers 15 residues.

Many counts were recorded for this clonotype. V usage is TRBV27 and J usage is TRBJ2-1; D remains ambiguous. The CDR3 is made up of 13 amino acids. V lost 3 bases and J lost 7, with 10 bases in between. Germline-derived CDR1 and CDR2 are MNHEY and SMNVEV (reference sequence). In DNA form, the CDR3 reads TGTGCCAGCAGTTTTTTTGGGGTTAATGAGCAGTTCTTC. It translates to CASSFFGVNEQFF.

This clonotype was seen at least ten times. V is TRBV11-3 and J is TRBJ2-1, with 7 bases lining up with TRBD2. CDR1 is SGHNT and CDR2 is YENEEA in the germline V gene. The trim removed 0 bases at V and 8 bases at J, leaving 13 bases unmatched. The CDR3 consists of 17 residues. CDR3 coding DNA: TGTGCCAGCAGCTTAGAAGCCCTGGGCGGGAGTCGCGATGAGCAGTTCTTC. This encodes CASSLEALGGSRDEQFF.

Many counts were recorded for this clonotype. V and J are TRBV28 and TRBJ2-2; tentatively, D is TRBD1 (5 bases). Trimming removed 4 bases from V and 1 base from J, with 10 bases in between. In germline, CDR1 is MDHEN, CDR2 SYDVKM. CDR3 length equals 15 residues. This CDR3 is CASSWGPGNTGELFF. DNA for the CDR3: TGTGCCAGCAGTTGGGGCCCGGGGAACACCGGGGAGCTGTTTTTT.

A remark on this clonotype: Since a much larger clone is just one base distant, this may be a read error. This chain links TRBV7-8 with TRBJ2-7; D might be TRBD2 (5 bases). This CDR3 region has 11 residues. Germline CDR1 is SGHVS and CDR2 is FQNEAQ. Trimming stripped 8 bases from V and 9 bases from J, with 14 bases between. The DNA for the CDR3 is TGTGCCAGCGCAAGAGGGCCCGGGCAGTACTTC. Residues: CASARGPGQYF.

This clonotype has a count of ten or more. The J gene is TRBJ2-7, the V gene TRBV19, with 8 bases identical to TRBD1. With V trimmed by 6 bases and J by 6 bases, 7 bases remained unmatched. This CDR3 spans 13 amino acids. CDR1 is LNHDA, CDR2 SQIVND, per germline (reference sequence). CDR3 region: CASRRGQGGEQYF. In DNA, the CDR3 is TGTGCCAGTAGACGCGGACAGGGAGGCGAGCAGTACTTC.

The sample holds many counts of this clonotype. This chain links TRBV7-2 with TRBJ2-7, with 7 bases lining up with TRBD2. CDR3 length: 17 residues. Looked up from germline, CDR1 is SGHTA and CDR2 is FQGNSA. V shed 0 bases, J shed 3 bases, and the junction held 11 bases outside the gene matches. The CDR3 here is CASSLAVSGVIYYEQYF. In DNA, the CDR3 is TGTGCCAGCAGCTTAGCGGTGAGCGGGGTAATTTACTACGAGCAGTACTTC.

V usage is TRBV27 and J usage is TRBJ2-5; D is possibly TRBD1 or TRBD2 (5 bases each). Germline CDR1 MNHEY, CDR2 SMNVEV (reference sequence). Trimming took 3 bases from V and 1 from J, leaving 12 bases between them. The CDR3 is 15 residues long. The CDR3 loop reads CASSFSGPPQETQYF. The CDR3 DNA sequence: TGTGCCAGCAGTTTCTCGGGACCGCCCCAAGAGACCCAGTACTTC.

This clonotype was detected many times. This rearrangement joins TRBV6-2 or TRBV6-3 to TRBJ1-1, with unresolved D. Deletions cut 4 bases from V and 1 base from J, with 22 bases between. Germline V gene data show CDR1 as MNHEY and CDR2 as SVGEGT. The CDR3 extends over 18 amino acids. The CDR3 DNA sequence: TGTGCCAGCAGTTTCTCCGGGATACCGGGCCTCGGGAACACTGAAGCTTTCTTT. This encodes CASSFSGIPGLGNTEAFF.